This T cell receptor beta chain comes out of a study of T cell responses to AZD1222 COVID-19 vaccine. Assay: immunoSEQ multiplex PCR; the TCRdb copy retains only in-frame clones and omits some. The sample has 100,000 to 120,000 clones, about 95% seen once. General study results and limits: Just six or seven AZD1222 recipients tested seropositive at baseline. Donors skewed white British and female; clonal diversity was possibly underestimated. Within unmutated variant regions lay the reported targets of nearly half of spike-specific TCRs.

Researchers grouped second doses given at about 4 or about 12 weeks into one pool. On this clone: The target antigen is unknown.

The CDR3 is 16 amino acids. Germline values: CDR1 SQVTM, CDR2 ANQGSEA. The V gene lost 4 bases and the J gene lost 5 bases, with 23 bases spanning the gap. The TCR comes from an adult who received the AZD1222 COVID-19 vaccine. This rearrangement joins TRBV29-1 to TRBJ1-2; the D gene is possibly TRBD1 (5 bases). The input for sequencing was peripheral blood, taken 28 days after the second AZD1222 dose. This CDR3 is CSVVTIGARFRYGYTF. The CDR3 DNA reads as TGCAGCGTTGTTACCATAGGGGCGAGGTTTAGATATGGCTACACCTTC.